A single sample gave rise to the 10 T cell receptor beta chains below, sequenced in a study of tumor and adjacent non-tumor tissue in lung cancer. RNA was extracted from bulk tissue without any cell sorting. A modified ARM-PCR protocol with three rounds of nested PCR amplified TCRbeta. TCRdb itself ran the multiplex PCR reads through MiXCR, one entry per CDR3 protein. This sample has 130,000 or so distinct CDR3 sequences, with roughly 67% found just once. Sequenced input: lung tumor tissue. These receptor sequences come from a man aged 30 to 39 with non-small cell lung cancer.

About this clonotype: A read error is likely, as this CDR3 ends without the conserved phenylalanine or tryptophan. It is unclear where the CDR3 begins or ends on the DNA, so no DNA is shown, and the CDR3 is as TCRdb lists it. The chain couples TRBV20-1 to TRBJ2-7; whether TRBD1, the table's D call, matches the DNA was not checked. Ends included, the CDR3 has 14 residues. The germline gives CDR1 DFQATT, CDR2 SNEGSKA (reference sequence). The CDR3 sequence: CSAGVGHGSYEQHL.

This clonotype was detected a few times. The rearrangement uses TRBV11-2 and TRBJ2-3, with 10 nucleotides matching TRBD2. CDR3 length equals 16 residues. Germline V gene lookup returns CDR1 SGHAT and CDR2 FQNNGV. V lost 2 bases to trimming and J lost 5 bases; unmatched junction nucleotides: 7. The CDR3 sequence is CASSLILAGVKDTQYF. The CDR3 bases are TGTGCCAGCAGCTTAATTCTAGCGGGAGTGAAAGATACGCAGTATTTT. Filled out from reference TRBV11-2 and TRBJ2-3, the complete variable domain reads EAGVAQSPRYKIIEKRQSVAFWCNPISGHATLYWYQQILGQGPKLLIQFQNNGVVDDSQLPKDRFSAERLKGVDSTLKIQPAKLEDSAVYLCASSLILAGVKDTQYFGPGTRLTVL.

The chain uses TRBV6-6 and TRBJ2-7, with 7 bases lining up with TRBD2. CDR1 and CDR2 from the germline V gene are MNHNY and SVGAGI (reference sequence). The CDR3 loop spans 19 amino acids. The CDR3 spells CVISYSGYETSRATYGQYF. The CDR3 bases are TGTGTCATCAGTTACTCAGGCTACGAGACTAGCAGGGCAACCTATGGGCAGTACTTC.

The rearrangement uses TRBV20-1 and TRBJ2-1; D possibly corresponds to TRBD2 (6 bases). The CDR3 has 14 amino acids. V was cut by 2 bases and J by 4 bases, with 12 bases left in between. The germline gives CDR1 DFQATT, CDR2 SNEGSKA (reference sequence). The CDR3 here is CSARRASDYNEQFF. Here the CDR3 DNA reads TGCAGTGCTAGAAGGGCTAGCGATTACAATGAGCAGTTCTTC.

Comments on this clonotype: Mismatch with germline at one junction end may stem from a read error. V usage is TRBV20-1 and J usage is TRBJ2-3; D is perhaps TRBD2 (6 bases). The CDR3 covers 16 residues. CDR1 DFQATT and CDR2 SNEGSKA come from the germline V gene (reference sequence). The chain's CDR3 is CCALPTRGSSTDTQYF. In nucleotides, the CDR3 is TGCTGTGCTCTCCCGACGCGGGGCTCCAGCACAGATACGCAGTATTTT.

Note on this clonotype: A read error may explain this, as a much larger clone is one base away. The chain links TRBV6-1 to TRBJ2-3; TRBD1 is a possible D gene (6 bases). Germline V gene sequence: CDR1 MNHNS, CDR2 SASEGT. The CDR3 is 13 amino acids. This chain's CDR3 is CASSDRGTDMQYF. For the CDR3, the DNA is TGTGCCAGCAGTGACAGGGGCACAGATATGCAGTATTTT.

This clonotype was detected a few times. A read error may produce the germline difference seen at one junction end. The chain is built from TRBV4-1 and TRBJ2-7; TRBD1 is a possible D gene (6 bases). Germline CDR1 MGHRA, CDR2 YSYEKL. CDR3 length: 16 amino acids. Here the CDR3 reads CASSQDEQGNTYKQYF. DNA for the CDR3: TGTGCCAGCAGCCAAGATGAACAGGGAAACACCTACAAGCAGTACTTC.

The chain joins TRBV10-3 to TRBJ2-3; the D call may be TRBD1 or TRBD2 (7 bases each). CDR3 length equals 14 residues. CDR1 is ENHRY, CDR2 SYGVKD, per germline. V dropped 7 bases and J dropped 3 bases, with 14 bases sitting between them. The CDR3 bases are TGTGCCATCAAGACTAGCAGGGGGACAGATACGCAGTATTTT. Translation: CAIKTSRGTDTQYF.

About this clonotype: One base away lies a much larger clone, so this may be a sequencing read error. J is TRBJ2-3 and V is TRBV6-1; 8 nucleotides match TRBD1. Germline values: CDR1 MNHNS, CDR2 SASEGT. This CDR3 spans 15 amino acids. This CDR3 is CTSSFRDRNTDTQYF. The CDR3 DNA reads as TGTACCAGCAGCTTCCGGGACAGGAACACAGATACGCAGTATTTT.

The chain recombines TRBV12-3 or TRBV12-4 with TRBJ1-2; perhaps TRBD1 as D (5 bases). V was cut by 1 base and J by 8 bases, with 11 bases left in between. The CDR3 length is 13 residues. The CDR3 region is CASSLGRDRGYTF. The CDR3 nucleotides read TGTGCCAGCAGTTTAGGGAGAGACAGAGGCTACACCTTC.